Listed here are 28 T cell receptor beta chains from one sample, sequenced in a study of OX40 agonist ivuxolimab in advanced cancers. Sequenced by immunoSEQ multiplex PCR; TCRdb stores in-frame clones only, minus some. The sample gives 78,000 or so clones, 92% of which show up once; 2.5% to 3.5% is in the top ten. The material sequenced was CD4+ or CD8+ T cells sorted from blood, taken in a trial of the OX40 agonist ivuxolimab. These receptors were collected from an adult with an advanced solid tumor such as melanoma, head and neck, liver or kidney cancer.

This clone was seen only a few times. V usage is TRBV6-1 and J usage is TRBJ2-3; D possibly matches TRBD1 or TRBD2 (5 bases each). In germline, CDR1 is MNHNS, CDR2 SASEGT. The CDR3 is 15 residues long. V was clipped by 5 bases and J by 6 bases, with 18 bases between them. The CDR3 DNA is TGTGCCAGCAGTCGTTGGGACCCTCAATTGGATACGCAGTATTTT. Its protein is CASSRWDPQLDTQYF.

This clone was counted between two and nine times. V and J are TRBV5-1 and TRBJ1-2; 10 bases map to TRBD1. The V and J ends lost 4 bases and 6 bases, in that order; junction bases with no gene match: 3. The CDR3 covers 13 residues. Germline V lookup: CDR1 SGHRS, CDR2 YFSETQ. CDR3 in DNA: TGCGCCAGCAGCATGGACAGGGGGGATGGCTACACCTTC. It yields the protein CASSMDRGDGYTF.

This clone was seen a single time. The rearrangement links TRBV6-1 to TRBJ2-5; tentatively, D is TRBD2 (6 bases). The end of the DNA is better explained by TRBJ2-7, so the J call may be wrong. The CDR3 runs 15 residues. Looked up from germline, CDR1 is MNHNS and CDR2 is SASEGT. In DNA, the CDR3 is TGTGCCAGCACCTTTTGGGACTTAAGCTCCTACGAGCAGTACTTC. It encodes CASTFWDLSSYEQYF.

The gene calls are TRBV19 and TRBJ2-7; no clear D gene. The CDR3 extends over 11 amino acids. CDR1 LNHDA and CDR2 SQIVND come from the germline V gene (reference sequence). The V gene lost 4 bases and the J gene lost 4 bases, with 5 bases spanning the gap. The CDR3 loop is CASSNGYEQYF. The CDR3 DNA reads TGTGCCAGTAGTAATGGGTACGAGCAGTACTTC.

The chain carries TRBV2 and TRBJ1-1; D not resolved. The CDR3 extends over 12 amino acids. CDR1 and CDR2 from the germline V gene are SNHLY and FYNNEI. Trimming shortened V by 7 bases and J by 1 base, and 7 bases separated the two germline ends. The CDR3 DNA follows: TGTGCCAGCAACCCCAGGAACACTGAAGCTTTCTTT. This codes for CASNPRNTEAFF.

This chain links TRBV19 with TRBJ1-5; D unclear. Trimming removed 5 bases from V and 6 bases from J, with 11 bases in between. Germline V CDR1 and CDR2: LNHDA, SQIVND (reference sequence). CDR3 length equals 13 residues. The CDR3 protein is CASSSQVGQPQHF. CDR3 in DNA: TGTGCCAGTAGTTCTCAAGTGGGTCAGCCCCAGCATTTT.

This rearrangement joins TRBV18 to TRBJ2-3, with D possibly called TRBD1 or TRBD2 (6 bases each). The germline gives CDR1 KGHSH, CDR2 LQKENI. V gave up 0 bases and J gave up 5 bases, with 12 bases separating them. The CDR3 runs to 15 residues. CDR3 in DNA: TGTGCCAGCTCACCACCACCGGGGGCCGGAGATACGCAGTATTTT. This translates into CASSPPPGAGDTQYF.

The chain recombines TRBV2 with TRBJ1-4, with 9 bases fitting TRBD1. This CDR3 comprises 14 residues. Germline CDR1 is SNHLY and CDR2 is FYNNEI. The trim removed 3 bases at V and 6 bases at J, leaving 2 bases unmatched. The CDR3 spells CASSDWTGDEKLFF. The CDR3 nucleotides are TGTGCCAGCAGTGATTGGACAGGGGATGAAAAACTGTTTTTT.

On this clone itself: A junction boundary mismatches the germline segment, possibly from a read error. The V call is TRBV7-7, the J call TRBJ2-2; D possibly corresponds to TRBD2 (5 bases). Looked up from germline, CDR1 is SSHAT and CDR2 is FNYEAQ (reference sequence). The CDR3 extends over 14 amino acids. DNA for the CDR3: TGTGCTAGCAGCTTAGAGGGTGCCACCGGGGAGCTGTTTTTT. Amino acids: CASSLEGATGELFF.

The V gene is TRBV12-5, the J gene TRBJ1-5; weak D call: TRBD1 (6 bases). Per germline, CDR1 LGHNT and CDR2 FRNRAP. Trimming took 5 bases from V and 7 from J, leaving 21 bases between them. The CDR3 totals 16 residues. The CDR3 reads CASGPTSGTFGQPQHF. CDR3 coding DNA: TGTGCTAGTGGTCCGACTTCCGGGACATTTGGGCAGCCCCAGCATTTT.

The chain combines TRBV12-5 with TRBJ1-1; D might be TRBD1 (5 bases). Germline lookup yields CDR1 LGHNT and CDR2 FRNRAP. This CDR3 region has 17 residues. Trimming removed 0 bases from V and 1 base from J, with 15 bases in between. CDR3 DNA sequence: TGTGCTAGTGGTTTGGTACACATTCAGGGAGGGAACACTGAAGCTTTCTTT. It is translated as CASGLVHIQGGNTEAFF.

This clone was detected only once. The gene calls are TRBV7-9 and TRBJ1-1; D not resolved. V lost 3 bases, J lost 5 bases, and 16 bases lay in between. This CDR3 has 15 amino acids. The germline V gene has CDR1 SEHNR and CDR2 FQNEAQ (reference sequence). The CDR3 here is CASSFGLGRGTEAFF. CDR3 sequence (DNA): TGTGCCAGCAGCTTCGGACTCGGAAGAGGGACTGAAGCTTTCTTT.

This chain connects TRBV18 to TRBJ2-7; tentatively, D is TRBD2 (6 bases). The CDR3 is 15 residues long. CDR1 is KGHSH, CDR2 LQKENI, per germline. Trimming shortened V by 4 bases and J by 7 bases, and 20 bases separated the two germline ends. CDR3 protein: CASSLGTSSLGEQYF. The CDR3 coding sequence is TGTGCCAGCTCACTCGGAACTAGCTCCCTAGGAGAGCAGTACTTC. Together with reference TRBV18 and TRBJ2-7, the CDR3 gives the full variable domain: NAGVMQNPRHLVRRRGQEARLRCSPMKGHSHVYWYRQLPEEGLKFMVYLQKENIIDESGMPKERFSAEFPKEGPSILRIQQVVRGDSAAYFCASSLGTSSLGEQYFGPGTRLTVT.

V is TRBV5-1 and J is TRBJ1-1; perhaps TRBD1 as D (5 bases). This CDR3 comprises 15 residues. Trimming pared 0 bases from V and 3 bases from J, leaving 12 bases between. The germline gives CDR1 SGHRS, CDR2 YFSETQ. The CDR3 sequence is CASSLGGRGDTEAFF. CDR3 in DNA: TGCGCCAGCAGCTTGGGAGGCCGGGGGGACACTGAAGCTTTCTTT. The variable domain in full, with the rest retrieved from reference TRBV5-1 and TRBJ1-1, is KAGVTQTPRYLIKTRGQQVTLSCSPISGHRSVSWYQQTPGQGLQFLFEYFSETQRNKGNFPGRFSGRQFSNSRSEMNVSTLELGDSALYLCASSLGGRGDTEAFFGQGTRLTVV.

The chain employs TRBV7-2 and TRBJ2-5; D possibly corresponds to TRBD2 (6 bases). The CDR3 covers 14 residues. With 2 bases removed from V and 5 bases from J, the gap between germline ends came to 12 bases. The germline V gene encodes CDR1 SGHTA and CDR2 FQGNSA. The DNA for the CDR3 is TGTGCCAGCAGCTTACGGGTCGGGGGTGAGACCCAGTACTTC. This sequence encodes CASSLRVGGETQYF.

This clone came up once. As DNA, the CDR3 is TGTGCCAGCTCACCATTGGGACAGGCGAACACTGAAGCTTTCTTT. Translated, it gives CASSPLGQANTEAFF. The V and J genes are TRBV18 and TRBJ1-1, with 8 bases matching TRBD1. Germline CDR1 reads KGHSH; CDR2 reads LQKENI. The CDR3 contains 15 residues. The J segment lost 1 base and the V segment lost 2 bases, leaving 3 bases of the junction unmatched.

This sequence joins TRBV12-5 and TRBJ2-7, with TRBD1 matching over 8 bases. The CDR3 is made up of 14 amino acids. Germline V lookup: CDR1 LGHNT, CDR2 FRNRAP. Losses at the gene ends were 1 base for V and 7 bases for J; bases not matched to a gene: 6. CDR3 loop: CASGLGTGWWEQYF. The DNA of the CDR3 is TGTGCTAGTGGTTTGGGGACAGGGTGGTGGGAGCAGTACTTC. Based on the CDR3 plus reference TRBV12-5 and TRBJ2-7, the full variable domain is DARVTQTPRHKVTEMGQEVTMRCQPILGHNTVFWYRQTMMQGLELLAYFRNRAPLDDSGMPKDRFSAEMPDATLATLKIQPSEPRDSAVYFCASGLGTGWWEQYFGPGTRLTVT.

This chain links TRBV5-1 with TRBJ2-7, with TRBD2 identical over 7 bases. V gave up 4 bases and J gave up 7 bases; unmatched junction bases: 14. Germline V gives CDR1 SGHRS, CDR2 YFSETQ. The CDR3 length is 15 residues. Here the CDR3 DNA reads TGCGCCAGCAGCCTCTCCGTGGTTGCGGGGGATGAGCAGTACTTC. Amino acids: CASSLSVVAGDEQYF.

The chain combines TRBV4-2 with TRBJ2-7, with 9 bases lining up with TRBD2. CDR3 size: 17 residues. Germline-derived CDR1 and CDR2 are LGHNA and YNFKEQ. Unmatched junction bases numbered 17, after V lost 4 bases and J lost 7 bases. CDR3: CASSLPPGGGGAREQYF. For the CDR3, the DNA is TGTGCCAGCAGCCTCCCCCCGGGGGGCGGGGGGGCGAGGGAGCAGTACTTC.

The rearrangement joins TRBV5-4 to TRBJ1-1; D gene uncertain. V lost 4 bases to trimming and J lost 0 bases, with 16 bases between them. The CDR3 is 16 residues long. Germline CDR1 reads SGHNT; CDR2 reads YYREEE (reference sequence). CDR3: CASSLGGPDLNTEAFF. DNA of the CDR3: TGTGCCAGCAGCCTCGGTGGTCCAGACCTGAACACTGAAGCTTTCTTT.

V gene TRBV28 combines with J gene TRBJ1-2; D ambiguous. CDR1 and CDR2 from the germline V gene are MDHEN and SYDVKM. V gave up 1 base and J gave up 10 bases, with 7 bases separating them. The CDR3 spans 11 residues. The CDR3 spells CASSLYDTYTF. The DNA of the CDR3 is TGTGCCAGCAGTTTATACGATACCTACACCTTC.

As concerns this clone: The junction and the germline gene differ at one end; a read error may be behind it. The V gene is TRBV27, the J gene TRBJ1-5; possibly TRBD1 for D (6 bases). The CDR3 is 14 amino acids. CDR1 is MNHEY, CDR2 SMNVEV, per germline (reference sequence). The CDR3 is CASSPKGGGQSQHF. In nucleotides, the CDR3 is TGTGCCAGCAGCCCCAAGGGGGGCGGTCAGTCCCAGCATTTT.

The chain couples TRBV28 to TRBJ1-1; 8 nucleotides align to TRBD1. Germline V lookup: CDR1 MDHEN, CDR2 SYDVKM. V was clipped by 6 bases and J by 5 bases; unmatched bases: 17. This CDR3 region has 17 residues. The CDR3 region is CASRSLGTGLEQTEAFF. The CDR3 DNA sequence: TGTGCCAGCAGGTCTCTTGGGACAGGACTTGAACAGACTGAAGCTTTCTTT.

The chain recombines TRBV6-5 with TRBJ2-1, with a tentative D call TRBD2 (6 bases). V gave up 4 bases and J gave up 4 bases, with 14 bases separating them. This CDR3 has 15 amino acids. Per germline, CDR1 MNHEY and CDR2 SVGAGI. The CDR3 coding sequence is TGTGCCAGCAGTTTGGGACTTGGGGCTTACAATGAGCAGTTCTTC. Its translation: CASSLGLGAYNEQFF.

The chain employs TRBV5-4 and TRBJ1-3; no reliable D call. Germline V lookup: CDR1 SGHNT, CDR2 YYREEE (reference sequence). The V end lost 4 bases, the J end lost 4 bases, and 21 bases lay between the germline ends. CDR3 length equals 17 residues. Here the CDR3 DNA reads TGTGCCAGCAGCAGGGCCGGGGAGCAGGTTGACGGAAACACCATATATTTT. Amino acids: CASSRAGEQVDGNTIYF.

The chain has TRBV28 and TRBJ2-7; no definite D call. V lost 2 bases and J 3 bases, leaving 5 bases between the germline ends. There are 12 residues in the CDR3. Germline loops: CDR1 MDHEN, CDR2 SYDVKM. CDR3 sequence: CASSLVHYEQYF. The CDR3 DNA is TGTGCCAGCAGTTTAGTCCACTACGAGCAGTACTTC.

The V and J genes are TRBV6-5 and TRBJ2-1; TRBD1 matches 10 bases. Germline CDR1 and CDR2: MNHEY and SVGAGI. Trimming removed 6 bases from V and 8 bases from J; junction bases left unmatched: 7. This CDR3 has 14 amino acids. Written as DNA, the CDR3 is TGTGCCAGCAGCGACGACAGGGGGCTTTATGAGCAGTTCTTC. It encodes CASSDDRGLYEQFF.

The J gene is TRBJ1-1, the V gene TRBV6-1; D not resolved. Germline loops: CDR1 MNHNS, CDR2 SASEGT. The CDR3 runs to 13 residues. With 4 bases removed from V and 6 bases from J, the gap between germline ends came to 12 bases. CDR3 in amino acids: CASSVPGVAEAFF. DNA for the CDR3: TGTGCCAGCAGTGTACCAGGAGTCGCTGAAGCTTTCTTT.